These 32 T cell receptor beta chains share one sample of origin, sequenced in a study of blood T cell repertoires in COVID-19. Some clones are missing from TCRdb's copy, which holds only in-frame ones; the method was immunoSEQ multiplex PCR. The sample yields around 300,000 clones, around 86% seen once. Sequenced input: peripheral blood. These receptors all stem from a woman between 35 and 50 years old who had recovered from COVID-19.

The V call is TRBV15, the J call TRBJ2-7; 10 nucleotides line up with TRBD2. The CDR3 sequence is 15 residues long. The junction had 6 bases not matched to a gene; V was cut back by 3 bases and J by 4 bases. CDR1 and CDR2 from the germline V gene are LNHNV and YYDKDF (reference sequence). The CDR3 sequence: CATSSPSGSTYEQYF. The DNA for the CDR3 is TGTGCCACCAGCAGCCCTAGCGGGAGTACGTACGAGCAGTACTTC.

This sequence joins TRBV10-2 and TRBJ2-1, with D maybe TRBD2 (6 bases). This CDR3 contains 16 residues. In germline, CDR1 is WSHSY, CDR2 SAAADI. V dropped 2 bases and J dropped 2 bases, with 13 bases sitting between them. The CDR3: CASSEISGITYNEQFF. The CDR3 bases are TGCGCCAGCAGTGAGATTAGCGGTATCACCTACAATGAGCAGTTCTTC.

V usage is TRBV7-9 and J usage is TRBJ2-1, with TRBD2 identical over 7 bases. The CDR3 length is 16 residues. With 2 bases clipped from V and 6 bases from J, the junction kept 10 bases outside the gene matches. Per germline, CDR1 SEHNR and CDR2 FQNEAQ (reference sequence). DNA for the CDR3: TGTGCCAGCAGCTTATACAGCGGGATGGGGGTCAATGAGCAGTTCTTC. It codes for CASSLYSGMGVNEQFF.

This clone appeared many times. This chain links TRBV12-3 or TRBV12-4 with TRBJ1-1, with D maybe TRBD1 (5 bases). CDR3 length: 13 residues. Trimming shortened V by 5 bases and J by 3 bases, and 10 bases separated the two germline ends. The CDR3 sequence: CASSLQGHTEAFF. DNA for the CDR3: TGTGCCAGCAGTCTCCAGGGTCACACTGAAGCTTTCTTT.

The table lists this clone with a count of one. The genes are TRBV18 and TRBJ2-7; 13 bases map to TRBD2. This CDR3 has 19 amino acids. Germline CDR1 and CDR2: KGHSH and LQKENI. J was trimmed by 1 base and V by 0 bases; bases with no gene match: 9. The CDR3 DNA is TGTGCCAGCTCACCACCGGTAGGACTAGCGGGAGAAAAATCCTACGAGCAGTACTTC. Its protein product is CASSPPVGLAGEKSYEQYF.

The gene calls are TRBV7-9 and TRBJ2-1; TRBD1 aligns across 7 bases. J gave up 4 bases and V 3 bases, and 12 bases lay outside the gene matches. From germline, CDR1 is SEHNR and CDR2 FQNEAQ (reference sequence). The CDR3 is 17 residues long. CDR3 sequence: CASSLSEGGREYNEQFF. In DNA, the CDR3 is TGTGCCAGCAGCTTGAGTGAAGGGGGCAGGGAGTACAATGAGCAGTTCTTC. Filled out from reference TRBV7-9 and TRBJ2-1, the complete variable domain reads DTGVSQNPRHKITKRGQNVTFRCDPISEHNRLYWYRQTLGQGPEFLTYFQNEAQLEKSRLLSDRFSAERPKGSFSTLEIQRTEQGDSAMYLCASSLSEGGREYNEQFFGPGTRLTVL.

Only one count was recorded for this clone. This chain connects TRBV12-3 or TRBV12-4 to TRBJ1-2; 9 nucleotides line up with TRBD1. The CDR3 covers 13 residues. V shed 7 bases and J 9 bases; nucleotides not matched to a gene: 9. The CDR3 protein is CASNDPGQGSYTF. In DNA, the CDR3 is TGTGCCAGCAACGATCCGGGACAGGGAAGCTACACCTTC.

The rearrangement links TRBV5-1 to TRBJ1-4; possible D gene TRBD1, 5 bases. The CDR3 covers 16 residues. Germline CDR1 is SGHRS and CDR2 is YFSETQ. The V gene lost 1 base and the J gene lost 0 bases, with 10 bases spanning the gap. The CDR3 loop is CASSLSGTATNEKLFF. The CDR3 DNA reads as TGCGCCAGCAGCTTGTCCGGGACTGCAACTAATGAAAAACTGTTTTTT.

The chain combines TRBV5-1 with TRBJ1-3; 8 bases map to TRBD1. Germline CDR1 reads SGHRS; CDR2 reads YFSETQ. This CDR3 comprises 17 residues. J gave up 4 bases and V 0 bases, and 9 bases lay outside the gene matches. The DNA of the CDR3 is TGCGCCAGCAGCTTGGCCCCCCAGGGGGCGTCCGGAAACACCATATATTTT. It is translated as CASSLAPQGASGNTIYF.

The chain combines TRBV27 with TRBJ2-1; 7 positions agree with TRBD2. V lost 2 bases to trimming and J lost 9 bases; unmatched junction nucleotides: 10. The CDR3 consists of 15 residues. Germline CDR1 is MNHEY and CDR2 is SMNVEV (reference sequence). CDR3 amino acids: CASSLQAGVEGEQFF. The CDR3 nucleotides are TGTGCCAGCAGTTTACAGGCGGGAGTGGAGGGTGAGCAGTTCTTC.

CDR3 nucleotide sequence: TGTGCCAGCAGCCCCGGACCGTCGGGGTACGAGCAGTACTTC. Protein: CASSPGPSGYEQYF. The chain employs TRBV7-9 and TRBJ2-7, with a weak D call TRBD2 (5 bases). The CDR3 covers 14 residues. Trimming removed 5 bases from V and 4 bases from J, with 15 bases in between. Germline lookup yields CDR1 SEHNR and CDR2 FQNEAQ (reference sequence).

This chain links TRBV6-5 with TRBJ2-3, with 10 bases fitting TRBD2. Germline V lookup: CDR1 MNHEY, CDR2 SVGAGI. CDR3 length: 14 amino acids. The trim removed 8 bases at V and 4 bases at J, leaving 6 bases unmatched. The CDR3 nucleotides are TGTGCCAGCGATCTAGCGGGAGAGGCAGATACGCAGTATTTT. This encodes CASDLAGEADTQYF.

This chain links TRBV12-3 or TRBV12-4 with TRBJ2-2; D not resolved. Trimming pared 0 bases from V and 8 bases from J, leaving 4 bases between. This CDR3 has 12 amino acids. CDR3 coding DNA: TGTGCCAGCAGTTTAGCGCAGGGGGAGCTGTTTTTT. It specifies CASSLAQGELFF.

The chain joins TRBV1 to TRBJ2-7; the table's D call, TRBD2, was not checked against the DNA. TRBV1 is a listed pseudogene. This CDR3 is built from 13 residues. CDR3 DNA: TGCACCAGCAGCCGAGACCTCGGCTACGAGCAGTACTTC. This gives the protein CTSSRDLGYEQYF.

The chain recombines TRBV18 with TRBJ2-7; TRBD2 might be the D (6 bases). This CDR3 contains 16 residues. Deletions cut 8 bases from V and 4 bases from J, with 24 bases between. Germline lookup yields CDR1 KGHSH and CDR2 LQKENI. The CDR3 nucleotides are TGTGCCAGCACAAAACAGGAGGGAAACAAACAATACGAGCAGTACTTC. It codes for CASTKQEGNKQYEQYF.

This clone was recorded once. V is TRBV19 and J is TRBJ1-2, with TRBD1 identical over 7 bases. V shed 7 bases, J shed 3 bases, and the junction held 8 bases outside the gene matches. This CDR3 is 14 amino acids long. Germline lookup yields CDR1 LNHDA and CDR2 SQIVND (reference sequence). In nucleotides, the CDR3 is TGTGCCAGTACCCCGGACAGGTCTTACTATGGCTACACCTTC. Translation gives CASTPDRSYYGYTF.

This chain links TRBV19 with TRBJ2-1, with D hard to call. The CDR3 totals 12 residues. V was trimmed by 5 bases and J by 4 bases, leaving 6 bases between them. Germline assignment: CDR1 LNHDA and CDR2 SQIVND (reference sequence). The CDR3 spells CASSHRYNEQFF. For the CDR3, the DNA is TGTGCCAGTAGTCACCGGTACAATGAGCAGTTCTTC.

This chain joins TRBV11-3 and TRBJ2-7, with 7 bases lining up with TRBD2. Germline CDR1 reads SGHNT; CDR2 reads YENEEA. The V segment lost 5 bases and the J segment 5 bases; nucleotides outside the gene matches: 9. This CDR3 region has 14 residues. The CDR3 here is CASSGRETRNEQYF. The CDR3 DNA reads as TGTGCCAGCAGCGGGAGGGAAACCAGGAACGAGCAGTACTTC. Full variable domain (rest looked up from reference TRBV11-3 and TRBJ2-7): EAGVVQSPRYKIIEKKQPVAFWCNPISGHNTLYWYLQNLGQGPELLIRYENEEAVDDSQLPKDRFSAERLKGVDSTLKIQPAELGDSAVYLCASSGRETRNEQYFGPGTRLTVT.

The V gene is TRBV10-3, the J gene TRBJ1-6; 8 nucleotides match TRBD1. This CDR3 spans 13 amino acids. Trimming at V came to 10 bases and at J to 10 bases, leaving 9 bases not matched to a gene. Germline V gene lookup returns CDR1 ENHRY and CDR2 SYGVKD. The CDR3 reads CASQTGEESPLHF. The CDR3 DNA is TGTGCCAGCCAGACAGGGGAGGAGTCACCCCTCCACTTT.

This chain links TRBV5-1 with TRBJ1-1; 9 nucleotides align to TRBD1. Per the germline V gene, CDR1 is SGHRS and CDR2 is YFSETQ. The CDR3 extends over 12 amino acids. CDR3 sequence reads: CATRQGDTEAFF. The CDR3 nucleotides are TGCGCAACACGACAGGGGGACACTGAAGCTTTCTTT. Together with reference TRBV5-1 and TRBJ1-1, the CDR3 gives the full variable domain: KAGVTQTPRYLIKTRGQQVTLSCSPISGHRSVSWYQQTPGQGLQFLFEYFSETQRNKGNFPGRFSGRQFSNSRSEMNVSTLELGDSALYLCATRQGDTEAFFGQGTRLTVV.

V and J are TRBV20-1 and TRBJ2-5, with D maybe TRBD1 (5 bases). The germline V and J ends were trimmed by 3 bases and 5 bases, with 22 bases remaining between them. This CDR3 spans 16 amino acids. CDR1 is DFQATT, CDR2 SNEGSKA, per germline (reference sequence). The DNA for the CDR3 is TGCAGTGCTAGTTTCACGGACAAAACCGACTGGGAGACCCAGTACTTC. It specifies CSASFTDKTDWETQYF.

For the CDR3, the DNA is TGTGCCAGCAGCTTAGGGCGGAGTGAAGAGACCCAGTACTTC. Residues: CASSLGRSEETQYF. The rearrangement links TRBV7-7 to TRBJ2-5; D uncertain. This CDR3 region has 14 residues. The germline V gene encodes CDR1 SSHAT and CDR2 FNYEAQ (reference sequence). V was pared by 1 base and J by 3 bases, with 9 bases between.

V usage is TRBV27 and J usage is TRBJ1-6; 7 bases are shared with TRBD1. Losses at the gene ends were 5 bases for V and 9 bases for J; bases not matched to a gene: 13. Germline values: CDR1 MNHEY, CDR2 SMNVEV (reference sequence). This CDR3 is 16 amino acids long. The CDR3 nucleotides are TGTGCCAGCAGTCAACAGGGGCCCCTTGGTGGTTCACCCCTCCACTTT. It specifies CASSQQGPLGGSPLHF.

CDR3 loop: CASSPNHAPGLGDTQYF. The CDR3 DNA is TGTGCCAGCAGCCCGAATCACGCTCCGGGACTAGGGGATACGCAGTATTTT. The rearrangement uses TRBV7-3 and TRBJ2-3; 8 bases are shared with TRBD2. Germline-derived CDR1 and CDR2 are SGHTA and FQGTGA. Losses at the gene ends were 5 bases for V and 6 bases for J; bases not matched to a gene: 16. CDR3 size: 17 residues.

The rearrangement joins TRBV4-2 to TRBJ1-2; 8 bases align to TRBD1. CDR3 length: 16 amino acids. V lost 2 bases and J lost 7; bases outside the gene matches: 12. CDR1 is LGHNA and CDR2 is YNFKEQ in the germline V gene. As DNA, the CDR3 is TGTGCCAGCAGCCAATATTCGCAGGGGGCGCGGTTTGGCTACACCTTC. Translating it yields CASSQYSQGARFGYTF.

DNA for the CDR3: TGTGCCAGTAGTATGGGACTAGCGGGAGGGCGGAATGAGCAGTTCTTC. Translation: CASSMGLAGGRNEQFF. J is TRBJ2-1 and V is TRBV19; TRBD2 matches 16 bases. After removal of 3 bases from V and 7 bases from J, the junction contained 3 bases not matched to a gene. Germline values: CDR1 LNHDA, CDR2 SQIVND (reference sequence). The CDR3 has 16 amino acids.

The J gene is TRBJ2-5, the V gene TRBV28; D perhaps matches TRBD1 (5 bases). Germline CDR1 is MDHEN and CDR2 is SYDVKM. CDR3 length equals 14 residues. V was pared by 5 bases and J by 4 bases, with 14 bases between. CDR3 sequence reads: CASSRGSRPETQYF. The CDR3 DNA is TGTGCCAGCAGTAGGGGCAGTCGTCCAGAGACCCAGTACTTC.

The genes are TRBV19 and TRBJ2-5, with 8 nucleotides matching TRBD2. Germline CDR1 is LNHDA and CDR2 is SQIVND (reference sequence). J gave up 4 bases and V 5 bases, and 6 bases lay outside the gene matches. The CDR3 totals 14 residues. The CDR3 here is CASSGSGSRETQYF. The CDR3 bases are TGTGCCAGTAGTGGAAGCGGGAGTAGAGAGACCCAGTACTTC. The whole variable domain, remainder taken from reference TRBV19 and TRBJ2-5, is DGGITQSPKYLFRKEGQNVTLSCEQNLNHDAMYWYRQDPGQGLRLIYYSQIVNDFQKGDIAEGYSVSREKKESFPLTVTSAQKNPTAFYLCASSGSGSRETQYFGPGTRLLVL.

The rearrangement uses TRBV18 and TRBJ1-4; D unclear. The germline gives CDR1 KGHSH, CDR2 LQKENI. V was trimmed by 1 base and J by 8 bases, leaving 14 bases between them. The CDR3 is made up of 15 amino acids. CDR3: CASSPQGLGGEKLFF. The CDR3, as DNA: TGTGCCAGCTCACCACAGGGCCTCGGAGGGGAAAAACTGTTTTTT.

The chain uses TRBV27 and TRBJ2-5, with 12 bases identical to TRBD2. The CDR3 runs to 15 residues. Germline V lookup: CDR1 MNHEY, CDR2 SMNVEV (reference sequence). V lost 6 bases and J lost 5; bases outside the gene matches: 7. CDR3 DNA sequence: TGTGCCAGCAGAACGCTAGCGGGAGGGCCGGAGACCCAGTACTTC. Protein product: CASRTLAGGPETQYF.

The J gene is TRBJ2-1, the V gene TRBV28; 8 bases match TRBD2. CDR3 length: 15 residues. With 5 bases clipped from V and 0 bases from J, the junction kept 3 bases outside the gene matches. Looked up from germline, CDR1 is MDHEN and CDR2 is SYDVKM. CDR3 protein: CASSTSGHSYNEQFF. For the CDR3, the DNA is TGTGCCAGCAGTACTAGCGGCCACTCCTACAATGAGCAGTTCTTC.

V is TRBV18 and J is TRBJ2-7, with 9 bases lining up with TRBD1. The trim removed 3 bases at V and 0 bases at J, leaving 3 bases unmatched. The germline gives CDR1 KGHSH, CDR2 LQKENI. The CDR3 consists of 15 residues. For the CDR3, the DNA is TGTGCCAGCTCACCTTGGACAGGGGTCTCCTACGAGCAGTACTTC. Encoded protein: CASSPWTGVSYEQYF.